Listed below are T cell receptor beta chains from one sample, sequenced in a study of cytomegalovirus exposure and HLA in healthy donors. Profiling relied on immunoSEQ multiplex PCR, and the TCRdb table lists in-frame clones only, not all of them. This sample carries 150,000 to 200,000 clones, around 68% of them seen once, and the ten largest clones take about 3%. The sample comprised PBMCs. The receptor source for this set is a woman in her 40s in good health and CMV-seropositive. Each CDR3 is given with its conserved first and last residue. Fields, in order: D gene, clone size, J gene, V gene, CDR3 protein, CDR3 DNA. A D gene is named only where the DNA matches it firmly. Only part of the rows carry a size: once, few, many, or a class if the clone is expanded.

TRBD1,-,TRBJ2-5,TRBV2,CASSKGQVKETQYF,TGTGCCAGCAGTAAGGGACAGGTGAAAGAGACCCAGTACTTC
-,few,TRBJ2-5,TRBV4-2,CASSQVGVAAQETQYF,TGTGCCAGCAGCCAAGTCGGGGTAGCGGCTCAAGAGACCCAGTACTTC
TRBD1,-,TRBJ2-7,TRBV5-1,CASQLVTGQSYEQYF,TGCGCCAGCCAGCTTGTTACGGGACAGTCCTACGAGCAGTACTTC
TRBD1,-,TRBJ2-2,TRBV7-3,CASSDRDRKTGELFF,TGTGCCAGCAGCGACCGGGACAGGAAAACCGGGGAGCTGTTTTTT
TRBD1,once,TRBJ1-1,TRBV27,CASSQGDRADEAFF,TGTGCCAGCAGTCAGGGGGACAGGGCGGATGAAGCTTTCTTT
-,-,TRBJ2-2,TRBV27,CASSPTNTGELFF,TGTGCCAGCAGTCCCACTAACACCGGGGAGCTGTTTTTT
TRBD2,-,TRBJ2-5,TRBV7-2,CASSFSGLDQETQYF,TGTGCCAGCAGCTTCTCGGGACTAGATCAAGAGACCCAGTACTTC
-,-,TRBJ1-2,TRBV11-2,CASSFDGRGSGYTF,TGTGCCAGCAGCTTCGACGGCAGGGGCTCTGGCTACACCTTC
-,-,TRBJ2-3,TRBV12-2,CASRLSRTGDITDTQYF,TGTGCAAGTCGCTTATCACGGACAGGGGACATCACAGATACGCAGTATTTT
-,-,TRBJ2-1,TRBV6-5,CASSYSRTVNEQFF,TGTGCCAGCAGTTACTCTCGGACTGTCAATGAGCAGTTCTTC
TRBD1,-,TRBJ2-1,TRBV19,CASAATGGHNEQFF,TGTGCCAGCGCAGCTACAGGGGGACACAATGAGCAGTTCTTC
-,-,TRBJ2-1,TRBV7-2,CASSFEGVYNEQFF,TGTGCCAGCAGCTTTGAAGGGGTCTACAATGAGCAGTTCTTC
-,-,TRBJ2-1,TRBV7-3,CASTGLAPYNEQFF,TGTGCCAGCACCGGGTTGGCCCCCTACAATGAGCAGTTCTTC
-,few,TRBJ2-1,TRBV2,CASNSLKRIEQFF,TGTGCCAGCAATAGTTTAAAGAGGATTGAGCAGTTCTTC
-,few,TRBJ1-1,TRBV13,CASSLRPGGTEAFF,TGTGCCAGCAGCTTAAGACCGGGGGGCACTGAAGCTTTCTTT
-,few,TRBJ2-2,TRBV5-6,CASSLRGELFF,TGTGCCAGCAGCTTGCGCGGGGAGCTGTTTTTT
TRBD2,-,TRBJ2-2,TRBV6-6,CASRTGLAAGELFF,TGTGCCAGCAGAACGGGACTAGCGGCCGGGGAGCTGTTTTTT
-,-,TRBJ2-7,TRBV5-6,CASSLGRGWYEQYF,TGTGCCAGCAGCCTAGGACGGGGTTGGTACGAGCAGTACTTC
TRBD1,-,TRBJ1-2,TRBV18,CASSPGQGALANYGYTF,TGTGCCAGCTCACCGGGACAGGGGGCCTTAGCTAACTATGGCTACACCTTC
-,few,TRBJ2-7,TRBV5-5,CASSSLEGYSYEQYF,TGTGCCAGCAGCTCTTTGGAGGGGTACTCCTACGAGCAGTACTTC
TRBD2,-,TRBJ2-1,TRBV4-1,CASSQASLAGGPNEQFF,TGCGCCAGCAGCCAAGCCTCGCTAGCGGGGGGGCCCAATGAGCAGTTCTTC
TRBD1,-,TRBJ1-5,TRBV10-3,CAISEGQGARNQPQHF,TGTGCCATCAGCGAGGGACAGGGGGCCAGGAATCAGCCCCAGCATTTT
TRBD2,-,TRBJ2-3,TRBV15,CATSRSLAGTQYF,TGTGCCACCAGCAGGTCGCTAGCGGGAACGCAGTATTTT
-,few,TRBJ1-5,TRBV19,CASSSVGVVQPQHF,TGTGCCAGTAGTTCGGTAGGGGTGGTTCAGCCCCAGCATTTT
TRBD1,few,TRBJ1-2,TRBV5-8,CASSRTGGGYGYTF,TGTGCCAGCAGCCGGACAGGGGGGGGCTATGGCTACACCTTC
-,-,TRBJ1-2,TRBV10-3,CAISPDRPYGYTF,TGTGCCATCAGTCCAGACAGGCCCTATGGCTACACCTTC
TRBD2,-,TRBJ2-1,TRBV15,CATSRDLLAGAGYNEQFF,TGTGCCACCAGCAGAGACTTATTAGCGGGAGCGGGTTACAATGAGCAGTTCTTC
-,-,TRBJ2-3,TRBV4-2,CASSQEGADSTDTQYF,TGTGCCAGCAGCCAAGAGGGGGCGGATAGCACAGATACGCAGTATTTT
-,few,TRBJ1-2,TRBV5-1,CASSIWGQRGYTF,TGCGCCAGCAGCATCTGGGGACAACGCGGCTACACCTTC
TRBD1,medium-sized,TRBJ1-2,TRBV7-9,CSSSLGQGGYTF,TGTTCCAGCAGCCTTGGACAGGGGGGCTACACCTTC
-,-,TRBJ2-2,TRBV6-6,CASSPTGNTGELFF,TGTGCCAGCAGCCCTACAGGGAACACCGGGGAGCTGTTTTTT
TRBD2,-,TRBJ2-3,TRBV6-1,CASSGTSGTPRWSTDTQYF,TGTGCCAGCAGTGGGACTAGCGGGACCCCTCGGTGGAGCACAGATACGCAGTATTTT
-,-,TRBJ2-3,TRBV15,CATSSGQGIGTDTQYF,TGTGCCACCAGCAGTGGGCAGGGGATAGGCACAGATACGCAGTATTTT
-,-,TRBJ2-2,TRBV9,CASSPASAPRDTGELFF,TGTGCCAGCAGCCCCGCTAGCGCCCCCCGGGACACCGGGGAGCTGTTTTTT
-,-,TRBJ1-4,TRBV7-2,CASSPGGEGNEKLFF,TGTGCCAGCAGCCCAGGAGGGGAGGGGAATGAAAAACTGTTTTTT
-,-,TRBJ2-1,TRBV11-3,CASSFGGPYNEQFF,TGTGCCAGCAGCTTCGGGGGACCCTACAATGAGCAGTTCTTC
-,-,TRBJ2-1,TRBV30,CAWSRTWRTVNSYNEQFF,TGTGCCTGGAGTCGTACGTGGAGGACAGTAAACTCCTACAATGAGCAGTTCTTC
-,-,TRBJ1-6,TRBV6-6,CASKNREYNSPLHF,TGTGCCAGCAAGAACAGGGAATATAATTCACCCCTCCACTTT
-,-,TRBJ1-5,TRBV28,CATSRTREVGQPQHF,TGTGCCACCTCAAGGACAAGGGAGGTAGGTCAGCCCCAGCATTTT
-,-,TRBJ1-5,TRBV2,CASSDWAETKPQHF,TGTGCCAGCAGTGACTGGGCAGAGACCAAACCCCAGCATTTT
-,-,TRBJ2-7,TRBV25-1,CASSVTYEQYF,TGTGCCAGCAGTGTTACCTACGAGCAGTACTTC
-,few,TRBJ1-1,TRBV7-2,CASSWTPDTEAFF,TGTGCCAGCAGCTGGACACCCGACACTGAAGCTTTCTTT
TRBD1,few,TRBJ2-1,TRBV5-1,CASSLYQGANEQFF,TGCGCCAGCAGCTTATACCAGGGGGCGAATGAGCAGTTCTTC
-,-,TRBJ1-2,TRBV5-8,CASSLVHNYGYTF,TGTGCCAGCAGCTTGGTACACAACTATGGCTACACCTTC
TRBD1,-,TRBJ2-3,TRBV7-3,CASSLLGLPGQDDTDTQYF,TGTGCCAGCAGCTTATTAGGCTTGCCGGGACAGGACGACACAGATACGCAGTATTTT
TRBD1,-,TRBJ1-1,TRBV4-2,CASSRGTGTEAFF,TGTGCCAGCAGCCGAGGGACAGGGACTGAAGCTTTCTTT
-,few,TRBJ1-2,TRBV7-9,CASSLVGQAGHGYTF,TGTGCCAGCAGCTTAGTAGGGCAGGCGGGACATGGCTACACCTTC
TRBD1,-,TRBJ2-3,TRBV5-5,CASSPGTAYHTDTQYF,TGTGCCAGCAGCCCAGGGACAGCCTACCACACAGATACGCAGTATTTT
TRBD2,few,TRBJ2-1,TRBV4-2,CASSPGLAGAQFF,TGTGCCAGCAGCCCGGGACTAGCGGGAGCACAGTTCTTC
TRBD1,once,TRBJ2-3,TRBV27,CASSSRDRGHVDTQYF,TGTGCCAGCAGTTCTCGAGACAGGGGCCACGTCGATACGCAGTATTTT
-,few,TRBJ1-2,TRBV6-6,CASSYSTGGSYTF,TGTGCCAGCAGTTACTCGACGGGGGGAAGCTACACCTTC
TRBD2,-,TRBJ2-7,TRBV4-2,CASSQLGAGAYEQYF,TGTGCCAGCAGCCAATTGGGAGCGGGAGCCTACGAGCAGTACTTC
TRBD2,-,TRBJ2-1,TRBV5-1,CASTPGLATYNEQFF,TGCGCCAGCACCCCGGGACTAGCGACGTACAATGAGCAGTTCTTC
TRBD2,once,TRBJ2-7,TRBV5-6,CASSLDRGGTRGYEQYF,TGTGCCAGCAGCTTGGATCGTGGTGGGACTAGGGGCTACGAGCAGTACTTC